Listed below are T cell receptor beta chains from one sample, sequenced in a study of beta chain features in type 1 diabetes. Method: immunoSEQ multiplex PCR; TCRdb's copy keeps in-frame clones and lacks some. The table shows hundreds of thousands of clones, with roughly 31% occurring only once. The sequenced sample was naive CD4+ T cells from blood. Receptors were obtained from a young man in good health. Both conserved end residues are part of each CDR3. The D gene is left open where the match is weak. A clone size is listed for some rows: how often the clone was seen (once, few, many), or a class if it is expanded.

V,D,size,length,J,CDR3,DNA
TRBV9,NA,NA,13,TRBJ2-1,CASSSDPYNEQFF,TGTGCCAGCAGCTCCGACCCTTACAATGAGCAGTTCTTC
TRBV25-1,NA,few,12,TRBJ2-3,CASSEYGDTQYF,TGTGCCAGCAGTGAATACGGGGATACGCAGTATTTT
TRBV29-1,TRBD1,NA,12,TRBJ1-1,CSGRQGYTEAFF,TGCAGCGGCCGACAGGGGTACACTGAAGCTTTCTTT
TRBV4-3,NA,NA,15,TRBJ1-5,CASSQVDGNNQPQHF,TGCGCCAGCAGCCAAGTGGACGGCAACAATCAGCCCCAGCATTTT
TRBV4-3,NA,few,14,TRBJ2-3,CASSHRQDWDTQYF,TGCGCCAGCAGCCACAGGCAGGATTGGGATACGCAGTATTTT
TRBV5-4,NA,NA,15,TRBJ2-2,CASSPMSPGTGELFF,TGTGCCAGCAGCCCCATGTCCCCGGGCACCGGGGAGCTGTTTTTT
TRBV4-2,TRBD2,NA,19,TRBJ2-1,CASSPPGLADTSSYNEQFF,TGTGCCAGCAGCCCCCCGGGACTAGCGGACACCAGCTCCTACAATGAGCAGTTCTTC
TRBV7-9,NA,NA,14,TRBJ2-2,CASSLARSTGELFF,TGTGCCAGCAGCTTAGCCAGAAGCACCGGGGAGCTGTTTTTT
TRBV6-5,TRBD2,few,15,TRBJ2-3,CASSYGTSIGDTQYF,TGTGCCAGCAGTTACGGGACTAGCATCGGAGATACGCAGTATTTT
TRBV29-1,TRBD1,few,13,TRBJ1-2,CSINTGGLGGYTF,TGCAGCATAAATACAGGGGGCCTAGGAGGCTACACCTTC
TRBV14,NA,NA,15,TRBJ1-3,CASSQEAGAGNTIYF,TGTGCCAGCAGCCAAGAAGCGGGGGCTGGAAACACCATATATTTT
TRBV6-6,NA,few,13,TRBJ1-5,CASSSFEGQPQHF,TGTGCCAGCAGTTCATTTGAGGGTCAGCCCCAGCATTTT
TRBV25-1,NA,NA,13,TRBJ1-2,CASSGGASYGYTF,TGTGCCAGCAGCGGGGGCGCAAGCTATGGCTACACCTTC
TRBV6-5,NA,NA,13,TRBJ2-3,CASSYRGPDTQYF,TGTGCCAGCAGTTACCGGGGCCCAGATACGCAGTATTTT
TRBV7-6,NA,few,12,TRBJ2-5,CASSWRGETQYF,TGTGCCAGCAGCTGGAGAGGGGAGACCCAGTACTTC
TRBV4-2,TRBD1,NA,18,TRBJ2-7,CASSHVSSDRGESYEQYF,TGTGCCAGCAGCCATGTTTCCTCCGACAGGGGGGAGTCCTACGAGCAGTACTTC
TRBV5-1,TRBD2,few,19,TRBJ2-1,CASSLVSSGVGSSYNEQFF,TGCGCCAGCAGCTTGGTTTCTAGCGGGGTGGGAAGCTCCTACAATGAGCAGTTCTTC
TRBV4-1,NA,NA,13,TRBJ2-7,CASSQDSGLEQYF,TGCGCCAGCAGCCAAGATTCTGGGCTTGAGCAGTACTTC
TRBV30,TRBD2,few,19,TRBJ2-4,CAWSARRLAGKEAKNIQYF,TGTGCCTGGAGTGCCCGTAGGTTAGCGGGAAAGGAAGCCAAAAACATTCAGTACTTC
TRBV5-4,NA,NA,14,TRBJ2-7,CASSLDRISYEQYF,TGTGCCAGCAGCCTTGACAGGATCTCCTACGAGCAGTACTTC
TRBV4-3,NA,NA,12,TRBJ2-1,CASSLRQGEQFF,TGCGCCAGCAGCCTACGGCAGGGTGAGCAGTTCTTC
TRBV29-1,TRBD2,NA,13,TRBJ2-7,CSASGRVGYEQYF,TGCAGCGCCAGCGGGAGGGTAGGCTACGAGCAGTACTTC
TRBV29-1,TRBD1,few,14,TRBJ2-7,CSVDSRTGGNEQYF,TGCAGCGTTGATAGTAGGACAGGGGGCAACGAGCAGTACTTC
TRBV30,NA,few,14,TRBJ1-5,CAWSPGQPESAQHF,TGTGCCTGGAGTCCCGGACAACCGGAATCGGCCCAGCATTTT
TRBV30,NA,NA,12,TRBJ2-3,CAWSVTTDTQYF,TGTGCCTGGAGTGTAACTACAGATACGCAGTATTTT
TRBV5-1,TRBD1,few,16,TRBJ2-5,CASSLEGQGTTETQYF,TGCGCCAGCAGCTTGGAGGGACAGGGAACAACGGAGACCCAGTACTTC
TRBV30,NA,NA,14,TRBJ2-3,CAWSIEGSTDTQYF,TGTGCCTGGAGTATCGAGGGCAGCACAGATACGCAGTATTTT
TRBV12-5,NA,few,13,TRBJ2-3,CASGLARADTQYF,TGTGCTAGTGGTTTAGCACGAGCAGATACGCAGTATTTT
TRBV25-1,TRBD2,NA,16,TRBJ2-5,CASSSHIAGVRETQYF,TGTGCCAGCAGCAGCCATATAGCGGGAGTACGGGAGACCCAGTACTTC
TRBV30,TRBD1,few,17,TRBJ2-7,CAWSHLGQTFLSYEQYF,TGTGCCTGGAGTCATTTGGGACAGACTTTCCTCTCCTACGAGCAGTACTTC
TRBV23-1,TRBD1,few,19,TRBJ2-1,CASSQSQGQGAYWHNEQFF,TGCGCCAGCAGTCAATCTCAGGGACAGGGGGCCTATTGGCACAATGAGCAGTTCTTC
TRBV6-1,TRBD2,NA,13,TRBJ2-1,CASRASGGNEQFF,TGTGCCAGCAGGGCGTCGGGGGGTAATGAGCAGTTCTTC
TRBV9,TRBD2,few,16,TRBJ2-1,CASSVVGLAGVNEQFF,TGTGCCAGCAGCGTAGTAGGTCTAGCGGGTGTCAATGAGCAGTTCTTC
TRBV2,TRBD1,NA,13,TRBJ1-2,CASSQQGNYGYTF,TGTGCCAGCAGTCAACAGGGGAACTATGGCTACACCTTC
TRBV9,TRBD2,few,15,TRBJ2-7,CASSVEAGTAYEQYF,TGTGCCAGCAGCGTAGAAGCGGGAACGGCCTACGAGCAGTACTTC
TRBV2,NA,few,13,TRBJ2-3,CASSGGITDTQYF,TGTGCCAGCAGTGGAGGCATCACAGATACGCAGTATTTT
TRBV9,NA,few,12,TRBJ2-7,CASAQFGGEQYF,TGTGCCAGCGCCCAATTCGGTGGCGAGCAGTACTTC
TRBV7-2,TRBD2,NA,12,TRBJ2-7,CASAEPGGEQYF,TGTGCCAGCGCCGAGCCGGGAGGAGAGCAGTACTTC
TRBV7-8,TRBD2,NA,18,TRBJ2-1,CASSLVPSTSGNYNEQFF,TGTGCCAGCAGCTTAGTTCCCTCGACTAGCGGGAATTACAATGAGCAGTTCTTC
TRBV14,NA,NA,11,TRBJ2-7,CASTPYGYLYF,TGTGCCAGCACCCCTTACGGGTATCTGTACTTC
TRBV7-2,TRBD1,NA,12,TRBJ1-2,CASSFRQGGYTF,TGTGCCAGCAGCTTTCGACAGGGAGGCTACACCTTC
TRBV7-2,NA,NA,16,TRBJ2-2,CASSLLDTRPTGELFF,TGTGCCAGCAGCTTACTGGACACACGCCCAACCGGGGAGCTGTTTTTT
TRBV7-6,TRBD1,NA,14,TRBJ2-4,CASSPTGQADIQYF,TGTGCCAGCAGCCCTACGGGACAGGCGGACATTCAGTACTTC
TRBV15,TRBD2,NA,15,TRBJ2-1,CATSSGTSENNEQFF,TGTGCCACCAGCAGCGGGACTAGCGAAAACAATGAGCAGTTCTTC
TRBV29-1,TRBD1,few,13,TRBJ1-4,CSAYQQGNEKLFF,TGCAGCGCATATCAACAGGGGAATGAAAAACTGTTTTTT
TRBV6-5,NA,once,12,TRBJ1-1,CASSYANTEAFF,TGTGCCAGCAGTTACGCGAACACTGAAGCTTTCTTT
TRBV9,TRBD2,few,15,TRBJ2-1,CASSVRGTSKAEQFF,TGTGCCAGCAGCGTAAGGGGGACTAGCAAGGCTGAGCAGTTCTTC
TRBV11-2,NA,NA,12,TRBJ1-1,CASGSGNTEAFF,TGTGCCAGCGGGTCGGGGAACACTGAAGCTTTCTTT
TRBV7-9,NA,few,13,TRBJ1-5,CASSLAFNQPQHF,TGTGCCAGCAGCTTAGCCTTCAATCAGCCCCAGCATTTT
TRBV29-1,TRBD2,few,14,TRBJ2-1,CSVDGTSMGNEQFF,TGCAGCGTTGACGGGACTAGTATGGGCAATGAGCAGTTCTTC
TRBV27,NA,few,15,TRBJ2-7,CASSLQRGTTYEQYF,TGTGCCAGCAGTTTACAGCGCGGAACTACCTACGAGCAGTACTTC